The 13 T cell receptor beta chains reported below all come from one sample, sequenced in a study of blood T cells in healthy people across ages. Using a J-beta primer mix together with a sample-barcoded 5' primer, a second PCR was run for roughly 6 to 12 cycles. TCRdb reanalysed the 5' RACE reads using MiXCR and keeps one entry per CDR3 protein. The sample lists approximately 730,000 distinct CDR3 sequences, about 40% occurring once. The sequencing input was blood. The receptors derive from an older woman in good health.

This clonotype is a singleton in its sample. A junction end diverges from the germline sequence, so it may reflect a read error. V gene TRBV5-1 combines with J gene TRBJ1-1; TRBD1 might be the D (5 bases). Germline V gene data show CDR1 as SGHRS and CDR2 as YFSETQ. The length of the CDR3 is 14 residues. CDR3 loop: CVSSLAQGNTEAFF. The CDR3 DNA reads TGCGTCAGCAGCTTGGCGCAGGGGAACACTGAAGCTTTCTTT.

Concerning this clonotype itself: Compared with germline, one end of the junction differs, possibly owing to a read error. Here the CDR3 reads CTSSYDGTGGKYEQYF. Here the CDR3 DNA reads TGTACCAGCAGTTACGACGGGACAGGGGGCAAATACGAGCAGTACTTC. The rearrangement links TRBV6-5 to TRBJ2-7; 12 positions agree with TRBD1. The CDR3 extends over 16 amino acids. Germline lookup yields CDR1 MNHEY and CDR2 SVGAGI.

V and J are TRBV5-1 and TRBJ1-1, with D perhaps TRBD1 (5 bases). Germline CDR1 and CDR2: SGHRS and YFSETQ. The CDR3 runs to 15 residues. V gave up 0 bases and J gave up 7 bases, with 16 bases separating them. The CDR3 sequence is CASSLGRQGGGEAFF. The CDR3 DNA follows: TGCGCCAGCAGCTTGGGTCGCCAGGGTGGGGGTGAAGCTTTCTTT.

This clonotype turned up a few times. The rearrangement joins TRBV3-1 to TRBJ1-6; D not certain. Germline V gives CDR1 LGHDT, CDR2 YNNKEL (reference sequence). Trimming removed 3 bases from V and 8 bases from J, with 17 bases in between. This CDR3 region has 16 residues. CDR3 residues: CASSQTGEIYYSPLHF. In DNA form, the CDR3 reads TGTGCCAGCAGCCAGACGGGAGAAATCTACTATTCACCCCTCCACTTT.

This clonotype occurred once. A much larger clone differs from this one at a single base, so this may be a read error. The chain links TRBV3-1 to TRBJ2-1, with D possibly called TRBD1 or TRBD2 (5 bases each). The J call could be wrong; TRBJ2-7 is a better fit for the DNA end. This CDR3 comprises 16 residues. Germline V gene data show CDR1 as LGHDT and CDR2 as YNNKEL (reference sequence). CDR3 amino acids: CASSPFGADTYNEQYF. As DNA, the CDR3 is TGTGCCAGCAGCCCGTTCGGAGCGGACACCTACAATGAGCAGTACTTC.

This chain connects TRBV21-1 to TRBJ1-2; TRBD1 is the table's D call, not checked against the DNA. TRBV21-1 corresponds to a pseudogene. The CDR3 has 18 residues. The CDR3 DNA sequence: TGTGCCAGCAGCAACCCCTATCCGTATCACCGTTTTAACTATGGCTACACCTTC. Encoded protein: CASSNPYPYHRFNYGYTF.

This clonotype has just one count. The genes are TRBV20-1 and TRBJ1-1, with D possibly TRBD1 on 5 matching bases. Germline assignment: CDR1 DFQATT and CDR2 SNEGSKA (reference sequence). The length of the CDR3 is 14 residues. V was pared by 3 bases and J by 4 bases, with 15 bases between. This CDR3 reads CSARDQVGGTEAFF. The CDR3 bases are TGCAGTGCTAGGGACCAGGTCGGGGGCACTGAAGCTTTCTTT.

Concerning this clonotype itself: A read error may explain this, as a much larger clone is one base away. The J gene is TRBJ2-1, the V gene TRBV7-2, with 7 positions matching TRBD2. The CDR3 has 14 residues. The V segment lost 5 bases and the J segment 5 bases; nucleotides outside the gene matches: 6. The V gene's germline CDR1 is SGHTA and CDR2 FQGNSA. As DNA, the CDR3 is TGTGCCAGCAGCCCATGGGAGGGACACAATGAGCAGTTCTTC. It specifies CASSPWEGHNEQFF.

This clonotype has a handful of counts. This chain links TRBV7-9 with TRBJ1-2; D gene unclear. This CDR3 is built from 16 residues. Germline V gene data show CDR1 as SEHNR and CDR2 as FQNEAQ (reference sequence). The V and J ends lost 5 bases and 0 bases respectively, with 16 bases between them. The CDR3 DNA reads TGTGCCAGCAGCCCAGATTCCGGATCCGCTAACTATGGCTACACCTTC. Its translation is CASSPDSGSANYGYTF. The full variable domain, completed using reference TRBV7-9 and TRBJ1-2, is DTGVSQNPRHKITKRGQNVTFRCDPISEHNRLYWYRQTLGQGPEFLTYFQNEAQLEKSRLLSDRFSAERPKGSFSTLEIQRTEQGDSAMYLCASSPDSGSANYGYTFGSGTRLTVV.

The chain joins TRBV7-3 to TRBJ2-7, with 8 bases matching TRBD1. Trimming cost V 1 base and J 0 bases; bases outside gene matches: 11. CDR3 size: 18 residues. Germline lookup yields CDR1 SGHTA and CDR2 FQGTGA. CDR3 DNA: TGTGCCAGCAGCTTAATCCCGGGGACAGGCGTTGCCTCCTACGAGCAGTACTTC. This translates into CASSLIPGTGVASYEQYF.

This clonotype was observed a handful of times. This chain joins TRBV12-3 or TRBV12-4 and TRBJ2-1, with 15 positions matching TRBD2. This CDR3 has 17 amino acids. V was pared by 6 bases and J by 7 bases, with 10 bases of the junction left unmatched. For the CDR3, the DNA is TGTGCCAGCAGCTCCGGGACTAGCGGGGGGAAGAGTAATGAGCAGTTCTTC. The encoded protein is CASSSGTSGGKSNEQFF.

In its sample, this clonotype was seen a few times. This chain joins TRBV4-1 and TRBJ2-7, with 11 nucleotides matching TRBD2. CDR1 and CDR2 from the germline V gene are MGHRA and YSYEKL. V dropped 0 bases and J dropped 7; count of bases not matched to a gene: 8. CDR3 length: 16 amino acids. The CDR3 sequence: CASSQDFSGGAYEQYF. DNA of the CDR3: TGCGCCAGCAGCCAAGATTTTAGCGGGGGGGCGTATGAGCAGTACTTC.

The chain is built from TRBV3-1 and TRBJ2-3; 7 bases line up with TRBD2. J lost 0 bases, V lost 5 bases, and 8 bases had no gene match. The CDR3 extends over 16 amino acids. The germline V gene has CDR1 LGHDT and CDR2 YNNKEL (reference sequence). This CDR3 reads CASSKAGTASTDTQYF. In nucleotides, the CDR3 is TGTGCCAGCAGCAAAGCGGGGACTGCAAGCACAGATACGCAGTATTTT.